What follows are 8 T cell receptor beta chains derived from one specimen sequenced in a study of T-cell reconstitution after alpha-beta-depleted transplantation in children. For TCRbeta, the library was prepared with unique molecular identifiers. TCRdb recomputed calls from the PCR reads with MiXCR, one row per CDR3 protein. The table has around 200,000 distinct CDR3 sequences, about 6.4% seen once. The starting material was PBMCs from the stem cell graft donor, obtained from the stem cell graft. The receptor source for this set is a human donor who donated a stem cell graft to a child with Wiskott-Aldrich syndrome.

There are many counts of this clonotype. The rearrangement links TRBV24-1 to TRBJ2-7, with TRBD1 identical over 9 bases. This CDR3 region has 14 residues. CDR1 and CDR2 (germline): KGHDR, SFDVKD. V lost 4 bases to trimming and J lost 2 bases; unmatched junction nucleotides: 2. CDR3 amino acids: CATSDHRGPYEQYF. Written as DNA, the CDR3 is TGTGCCACCAGTGACCACAGGGGGCCCTACGAGCAGTACTTC.

This clonotype showed up many times. V gene TRBV5-6 combines with J gene TRBJ1-5; D is unclear. V was trimmed by 2 bases and J by 2 bases, leaving 8 bases between them. Per the germline V gene, CDR1 is SGHDT and CDR2 is YYEEEE. The CDR3 extends over 14 amino acids. CDR3 coding DNA: TGTGCCAGCAGCTTTTCTTGGGGCAATCAGCCCCAGCATTTT. Residues: CASSFSWGNQPQHF.

This clonotype was seen repeatedly, ten times or more. The chain is built from TRBV28 and TRBJ2-3; D perhaps matches TRBD1 (6 bases). V lost 6 bases, J lost 6 bases, and 13 bases lay in between. The CDR3 loop spans 13 amino acids. The V gene's germline CDR1 is MDHEN and CDR2 SYDVKM. The CDR3 DNA sequence: TGTGCCAGCAGACTTCTCCAGGGGGATACGCAGTATTTT. It encodes CASRLLQGDTQYF.

This clonotype was seen repeatedly, ten times or more. The rearrangement uses TRBV12-3 or TRBV12-4 and TRBJ2-1; D is unclear. Trimming removed 8 bases at V and 9 bases at J, with 20 bases between. This CDR3 region has 14 residues. The CDR3 reads CASGLWEALGEQFF. In nucleotides, the CDR3 is TGTGCCAGCGGGTTGTGGGAAGCTCTCGGTGAGCAGTTCTTC.

This clonotype was detected ten times or more. V gene TRBV7-2 combines with J gene TRBJ2-3; no reliable D call. There are 12 residues in the CDR3. V lost 5 bases, J lost 6 bases, and 9 bases lay in between. CDR1 SGHTA and CDR2 FQGNSA come from the germline V gene. The CDR3, as DNA: TGTGCCAGCAGCCCAGGCAGGGATACGCAGTATTTT. Translating gives CASSPGRDTQYF.

This chain links TRBV20-1 with TRBJ1-6; 10 bases map to TRBD1. Germline assignment: CDR1 DFQATT and CDR2 SNEGSKA (reference sequence). The CDR3 spans 15 residues. With V trimmed by 0 bases and J by 8 bases, 4 bases remained unmatched. DNA of the CDR3: TGCAGTGCTAGAGATCGGGACAGGGGTTATTCACCCCTCCACTTT. Translation gives CSARDRDRGYSPLHF.

This clonotype was detected many times. V is TRBV12-3 or TRBV12-4 and J is TRBJ2-3; perhaps D is TRBD1 or TRBD2 (5 bases each). This CDR3 contains 14 residues. V lost 3 bases and J 3 bases, leaving 10 bases between the germline ends. The CDR3 DNA follows: TGTGCCAGCAGTTTGGGACGGGCGACAGATACGCAGTATTTT. This sequence encodes CASSLGRATDTQYF.

The chain combines TRBV20-1 with TRBJ2-5; TRBD1 aligns across 8 bases. Losses at the gene ends were 3 bases for V and 7 bases for J; bases not matched to a gene: 7. This CDR3 has 13 amino acids. CDR1 DFQATT and CDR2 SNEGSKA come from the germline V gene (reference sequence). CDR3 region: CSASQGASGTQYF. The CDR3 region has the DNA TGCAGTGCTAGCCAGGGGGCCTCCGGGACCCAGTACTTC.